Listed here are 28 T cell receptor beta chains from one sample, sequenced in a study of a mutant IDH1 vaccine in newly diagnosed glioma. Time point of the sample: week 11, during vaccination. The vaccine gave 300 ug of a 20-mer mutant IDH1 peptide subcutaneously per dose. These TCRs' antigens remain unknown. Only in-frame clones appear in the TCRdb table, and some are missing; sequencing was by immunoSEQ multiplex PCR. The table includes about 21,000 clones, 85% to 90% detected once. Here the sequenced sample was PBMCs, taken from a glioma patient whose treatment included an IDH1 peptide vaccine. These TCRs come from a woman between 40 and 50 years old with glioma.

The J gene is TRBJ2-7, the V gene TRBV6-5; TRBD1 matches 10 bases. Germline values: CDR1 MNHEY, CDR2 SVGAGI. J gave up 5 bases and V 7 bases, and 8 bases lay outside the gene matches. The CDR3 totals 14 residues. DNA of the CDR3: TGTGCCAGCAAAAAACCCGGGACAGGGGACGAGCAGTACTTC. Protein product: CASKKPGTGDEQYF.

V gene TRBV4-1 combines with J gene TRBJ2-3; D unresolved. Trimming cost V 4 bases and J 3 bases, with 14 bases left between them. This CDR3 is 15 amino acids long. The germline CDR1 and CDR2 sequences are MGHRA and YSYEKL. For the CDR3, the DNA is TGCGCCAGCAGCCTGCACCGGGCCCGGACAGATACGCAGTATTTT. Residues: CASSLHRARTDTQYF.

The rearrangement links TRBV5-1 to TRBJ2-1, with a weak D call TRBD2 (6 bases). V was shortened by 4 bases and J by 1 base, with 15 bases between the two germline ends. Germline loops: CDR1 SGHRS, CDR2 YFSETQ. This CDR3 region has 16 residues. The CDR3 DNA sequence: TGCGCCAGCAGCGGGGGGACGGGGGAGTCCTACAATGAGCAGTTCTTC. Translation: CASSGGTGESYNEQFF.

This chain uses TRBV7-8 with TRBJ2-5, with 13 bases fitting TRBD2. Germline CDR1 is SGHVS and CDR2 is FQNEAQ. This CDR3 has 19 amino acids. V lost 4 bases to trimming and J lost 2 bases; unmatched junction nucleotides: 13. The DNA of the CDR3 is TGTGCCAGCAGCTCGGGCGGACTAGCGGGAGTAGGGTATCAAGAGACCCAGTACTTC. Amino acid sequence: CASSSGGLAGVGYQETQYF.

This clone appeared once. This sequence joins TRBV27 and TRBJ2-3, with 12 bases matching TRBD2. J gave up 3 bases and V 3 bases, and 4 bases lay outside the gene matches. The length of the CDR3 is 16 residues. Germline-derived CDR1 and CDR2 are MNHEY and SMNVEV (reference sequence). The chain's CDR3 is CASSFLAGGPTDTQYF. The CDR3 DNA is TGTGCCAGCAGTTTCCTAGCGGGAGGGCCAACAGATACGCAGTATTTT.

In this sample, this clone turned up a few times. The chain has TRBV19 and TRBJ1-1, with unresolved D. Trimming shortened V by 5 bases and J by 2 bases, and 9 bases separated the two germline ends. Germline V gene sequence: CDR1 LNHDA, CDR2 SQIVND (reference sequence). The CDR3 spans 13 residues. In nucleotides, the CDR3 is TGTGCCAGTAGTCTAAACTTAAACACTGAAGCTTTCTTT. Encoded protein: CASSLNLNTEAFF.

This chain links TRBV6-5 with TRBJ2-5; TRBD1 is a possible D gene (5 bases). Germline V gene lookup returns CDR1 MNHEY and CDR2 SVGAGI. The V gene lost 10 bases and the J gene lost 5 bases, with 23 bases spanning the gap. This CDR3 has 15 residues. The CDR3 DNA is TGTGCCACTAAGAGTCTCTTGGGGTCAGGGGAGACCCAGTACTTC. It specifies CATKSLLGSGETQYF.

This chain connects TRBV10-1 to TRBJ1-3, with a tentative D call TRBD1 (6 bases). CDR3 size: 14 residues. Germline assignment: CDR1 WNHNN and CDR2 SYGVQD (reference sequence). V was shortened by 5 bases and J by 6 bases, with 14 bases between the two germline ends. CDR3 in DNA: TGCGCCAGCAGTCCCAACAGGGTGAAAAACACCATATATTTT. Translated: CASSPNRVKNTIYF.

This clone was seen more than once but under ten times. The V and J genes are TRBV7-9 and TRBJ2-7; D is possibly TRBD1 (6 bases). This CDR3 spans 13 amino acids. V lost 1 base to trimming and J lost 4 bases, with 8 bases between them. CDR1 is SEHNR and CDR2 is FQNEAQ in the germline V gene (reference sequence). The CDR3 loop is CASSLEQGYEQYF. CDR3 sequence (DNA): TGTGCCAGCAGCTTAGAACAGGGTTACGAGCAGTACTTC.

About this clone itself: The junction differs from germline at one of its ends, possibly a read error. The chain is built from TRBV6-1 and TRBJ2-7; tentatively, D is TRBD2 (5 bases). Germline CDR1 reads MNHNS; CDR2 reads SASEGT. The CDR3 runs to 10 residues. As DNA, the CDR3 is TGTGCCAGCGGCTTACTAGACCATCACTTC. It encodes CASGLLDHHF.

This clone was detected only a few times. CDR3 amino acids: CASSFPMGQGSYEQYF. In DNA form, the CDR3 reads TGTGCCAGCAGTTTCCCCATGGGACAGGGGTCCTACGAGCAGTACTTC. The V and J genes are TRBV28 and TRBJ2-7; 10 positions agree with TRBD1. Germline values: CDR1 MDHEN, CDR2 SYDVKM. This CDR3 region has 16 residues. Trimming at V came to 3 bases and at J to 1 base, leaving 6 bases not matched to a gene.

The J gene is TRBJ2-7, the V gene TRBV7-2; the D is unclear. This CDR3 contains 15 residues. CDR1 SGHTA and CDR2 FQGNSA come from the germline V gene. V was clipped by 1 base and J by 2 bases, with 12 bases between them. The CDR3 protein is CASSLDGTRTYEQYF. The CDR3 nucleotides read TGTGCCAGCAGCTTAGACGGCACGAGGACCTACGAGCAGTACTTC.

The chain couples TRBV5-1 to TRBJ2-1; tentative D call: TRBD2 (6 bases). Trimming shortened V by 0 bases and J by 13 bases, and 17 bases separated the two germline ends. The germline V gene encodes CDR1 SGHRS and CDR2 YFSETQ. This CDR3 comprises 14 residues. The CDR3, as DNA: TGCGCCAGCAGCTTGGGGGATGCCGGGACTCCCCAGTTCTTC. Translated: CASSLGDAGTPQFF.

The chain uses TRBV27 and TRBJ2-2; 11 nucleotides agree with TRBD2. Per germline, CDR1 MNHEY and CDR2 SMNVEV (reference sequence). The J segment lost 4 bases and the V segment lost 8 bases, leaving 15 bases of the junction unmatched. The CDR3 length is 18 residues. Written as DNA, the CDR3 is TGTGCCAGCCGTTCTTTACTGATAGCGGGAGGGTCCACCGGGGAGCTGTTTTTT. As protein: CASRSLLIAGGSTGELFF.

The chain combines TRBV18 with TRBJ2-7; 9 nucleotides line up with TRBD1. CDR3 length equals 13 residues. The germline V gene has CDR1 KGHSH and CDR2 LQKENI. V shed 6 bases, J shed 4 bases, and the junction held 4 bases outside the gene matches. CDR3: CASSPGTGYEQYF. In DNA form, the CDR3 reads TGTGCCAGCTCCCCCGGGACAGGGTACGAGCAGTACTTC.

Only a few counts were recorded for this clone. This chain joins TRBV9 and TRBJ1-2; a weak D match, TRBD1 (6 bases). CDR1 and CDR2 (germline): SGDLS, YYNGEE. CDR3 length equals 16 residues. Trimming stripped 0 bases from V and 6 bases from J, with 18 bases between. This chain's CDR3 is CASSVVPSGEGDGYTF. The CDR3 coding sequence is TGTGCCAGCAGCGTAGTCCCCTCAGGGGAAGGTGATGGCTACACCTTC.

This clone was counted once. This chain joins TRBV29-1 and TRBJ1-2; possibly TRBD1 for D (6 bases). With 7 bases removed from V and 0 bases from J, the gap between germline ends came to 9 bases. This CDR3 has 12 amino acids. The V gene's germline CDR1 is SQVTM and CDR2 ANQGSEA. The CDR3 spells CSDRGTNYGYTF. For the CDR3, the DNA is TGCAGCGATAGGGGGACTAACTATGGCTACACCTTC.

The chain joins TRBV5-1 to TRBJ2-6, with 15 bases that match TRBD2. The CDR3 is made up of 19 amino acids. The ends lost 4 bases at V and 4 bases at J; junction bases unmatched: 9. Germline V lookup: CDR1 SGHRS, CDR2 YFSETQ. CDR3 nucleotides: TGCGCCAGCAGCCACGGACTAGCGGGAGGGATCTCCGGGGCCAACGTCCTGACTTTC. Its translation: CASSHGLAGGISGANVLTF.

The chain uses TRBV28 and TRBJ1-5; the D gene is possibly TRBD1 (6 bases). This CDR3 has 15 residues. Trimming removed 1 base from V and 3 bases from J, with 10 bases in between. Germline assignment: CDR1 MDHEN and CDR2 SYDVKM. CDR3 DNA sequence: TGTGCCAGCAGTTTATCAGGGGAAGACAATCAGCCCCAGCATTTT. Translating gives CASSLSGEDNQPQHF.

The chain joins TRBV4-1 to TRBJ2-1; 9 bases are a match to TRBD2. Germline V gene data show CDR1 as MGHRA and CDR2 as YSYEKL. The CDR3 consists of 16 residues. V was clipped by 4 bases and J by 1 base; unmatched bases: 5. CDR3 bases: TGCGCCAGCAGCCTTATTAGCGGGAGTTCCTACAATGAGCAGTTCTTC. Its translation is CASSLISGSSYNEQFF.

This chain connects TRBV6-5 to TRBJ1-2, with D perhaps TRBD1 (6 bases). This CDR3 region has 14 residues. V lost 6 bases, J lost 8 bases, and 19 bases lay in between. CDR1 MNHEY and CDR2 SVGAGI come from the germline V gene. In DNA, the CDR3 is TGTGCCAGCAGACCCGGACAGTATATGCGGGGCTACACCTTC. This codes for CASRPGQYMRGYTF.

The genes are TRBV4-3 and TRBJ2-7; the match to TRBD2 covers 8 bases. Germline V gene sequence: CDR1 LGHNA, CDR2 YSLEER. With 0 bases clipped from V and 0 bases from J, the junction kept 10 bases outside the gene matches. The CDR3 is 18 residues long. CDR3 DNA sequence: TGCGCCAGCAGCCAAGATACGGCCCGGGGGGGTATCTCCTACGAGCAGTACTTC. Protein product: CASSQDTARGGISYEQYF.

V gene TRBV6-5 combines with J gene TRBJ1-3; D not resolved. This CDR3 has 13 amino acids. Germline-derived CDR1 and CDR2 are MNHEY and SVGAGI. V gave up 5 bases and J gave up 4 bases, with 9 bases separating them. The CDR3 region is CASSKGSGNTIYF. For the CDR3, the DNA is TGTGCCAGCAGTAAGGGTTCCGGAAACACCATATATTTT.

This clone was detected only a few times. The chain recombines TRBV5-6 with TRBJ2-7; D tentatively fits TRBD1 or TRBD2 (6 bases each). CDR1 and CDR2 (germline): SGHDT, YYEEEE. The CDR3 sequence is 14 residues long. Between the trimmed V and J ends, which lost 4 bases and 7 bases, there was a span of 18 bases. CDR3 DNA: TGTGCCAGCAGCCCCGGGGGCTGGCGGGGTGAGCAGTACTTC. The encoded protein is CASSPGGWRGEQYF.

The V and J genes are TRBV6-4 and TRBJ1-1, with D tentatively TRBD1 (5 bases). This CDR3 has 15 residues. Deletions cut 0 bases from V and 2 bases from J, with 10 bases between. CDR1 is MRHNA and CDR2 is SNTAGT in the germline V gene. Written as DNA, the CDR3 is TGTGCCAGCAGTGACTCGAGACAGAGCAACACTGAAGCTTTCTTT. Translating gives CASSDSRQSNTEAFF.

The rearrangement links TRBV7-2 to TRBJ2-3; 7 bases map to TRBD1. CDR1 and CDR2 (germline): SGHTA, FQGNSA. V shed 5 bases and J 3 bases; nucleotides not matched to a gene: 8. The CDR3 contains 15 residues. CDR3 residues: CASSVNRGRTDTQYF. The CDR3 bases are TGTGCCAGCAGCGTAAACAGGGGACGGACAGATACGCAGTATTTT.

The chain couples TRBV4-2 to TRBJ1-5; D is possibly TRBD1 (6 bases). There are 15 residues in the CDR3. CDR1 is LGHNA, CDR2 YNFKEQ, per germline. Trimming removed 0 bases from V and 6 bases from J, with 12 bases in between. For the CDR3, the DNA is TGTGCCAGCAGCCAAGACCAGGGGACGAGTCAGCCCCAGCATTTT. Translated, it gives CASSQDQGTSQPQHF.

This chain uses TRBV6-1 with TRBJ2-3, with D possibly matching TRBD2 (5 bases). The CDR3 is 12 amino acids. Germline V gives CDR1 MNHNS, CDR2 SASEGT. Deletions cut 7 bases from V and 2 bases from J, with 7 bases between. DNA for the CDR3: TGTGCCAGCACCCTAGCCACAGATACGCAGTATTTT. Translated: CASTLATDTQYF.